This T cell receptor (beta chain) was recorded in a study of T cells after yellow fever vaccination. TCRdb re-derived calls from the 5' RACE reads in MiXCR, one entry per CDR3 protein. The sample carries approximately 27,000 distinct CDR3 sequences, 5.5% recorded once. In the case of this clonotype: A much bigger clone sits one base away, suggesting this may be a read error.

There are 18 residues in the CDR3. Germline lookup yields CDR1 SGHAT and CDR2 FQNNGV. The source material was PBMCs, either bulk or a sorted T-cell subset (CD4+, CD8+, memory, or dextramer-sorted; not recorded which), sampled 15 days after the yellow fever booster vaccination. The J gene is TRBJ2-3, the V gene TRBV11-2, with 14 bases matching TRBD2. This clonotype was sampled from a man aged 30 to 39 who received the YFV17D yellow fever vaccine. The CDR3 bases are TGTGCCTGCAGCTTAGAATGGGGGACTAGCGGGAGTGCAGATACGCAGTATTTT. Its translation: CACSLEWGTSGSADTQYF.